These 10 T cell receptor beta chains originate from one sample sequenced in a study of blood T cells in healthy people across ages. Combining a sample-barcoded 5' primer with a J-beta primer mix, a second PCR ran for about 7 to 12 cycles. TCRdb itself ran the 5' RACE reads through MiXCR, one entry per CDR3 protein. The data contain around 780,000 distinct CDR3 sequences, around a quarter of them singletons. The data also belong to a second study, concerning T cells of mothers and their children.

The sample comprised blood. The receptor set was obtained from a boy between 10 and 17 years old in good health.

The rearrangement uses TRBV27 and TRBJ1-4; D gene ambiguous. Germline CDR1 reads MNHEY; CDR2 reads SMNVEV (reference sequence). Trimming cost V 4 bases and J 6 bases, with 0 bases left between them. The CDR3 sequence is 10 residues long. The CDR3 reads CASSYEKLFF. The CDR3 nucleotides read TGTGCCAGCAGTTATGAAAAACTGTTTTTT.

The chain couples TRBV5-1 to TRBJ2-7, with 7 nucleotides matching TRBD1. There are 14 residues in the CDR3. CDR1 SGHRS and CDR2 YFSETQ come from the germline V gene. V gave up 3 bases and J gave up 4 bases; unmatched junction bases: 7. CDR3 DNA: TGCGCCAGCAGCTGGGGACAGTGGCCGTACGAGCAGTACTTC. This translates into CASSWGQWPYEQYF. The full variable domain, rest sourced from reference TRBV5-1 and TRBJ2-7, is KAGVTQTPRYLIKTRGQQVTLSCSPISGHRSVSWYQQTPGQGLQFLFEYFSETQRNKGNFPGRFSGRQFSNSRSEMNVSTLELGDSALYLCASSWGQWPYEQYFGPGTRLTVT.

The chain recombines TRBV7-9 with TRBJ2-5; 7 bases map to TRBD2. CDR3 size: 15 residues. V lost 5 bases and J lost 5; bases outside the gene matches: 11. Germline-derived CDR1 and CDR2 are SEHNR and FQNEAQ (reference sequence). CDR3 DNA sequence: TGTGCCAGCAGCGCCAGCGGGACCCCAGGGGAGACCCAGTACTTC. Protein product: CASSASGTPGETQYF.

This chain links TRBV7-8 with TRBJ2-5; D not resolved. The J call may not be correct, given that the DNA end is closer to TRBJ2-1. Germline CDR1 reads SGHVS; CDR2 reads FQNEAQ. The CDR3 has 15 residues. CDR3 residues: CASSSGRLKVVEQFF. The DNA of the CDR3 is TGTGCCAGCAGCTCTGGGCGGCTGAAGGTCGTTGAGCAGTTCTTC.

In this sample, this clonotype turned up once. V gene TRBV9 combines with J gene TRBJ2-7; D is possibly TRBD1 (5 bases). Germline CDR1 SGDLS, CDR2 YYNGEE. Trimming took off 2 bases at V and 5 bases at J, with 17 bases between the two ends. This CDR3 comprises 15 residues. CDR3 bases: TGTGCCAGCAGCGTTGGACAAGGAAGTATGAACGAGCAGTACTTC. It encodes CASSVGQGSMNEQYF. Full variable domain (rest looked up from reference TRBV9 and TRBJ2-7): DSGVTQTPKHLITATGQRVTLRCSPRSGDLSVYWYQQSLDQGLQFLIQYYNGEERAKGNILERFSAQQFPDLHSELNLSSLELGDSALYFCASSVGQGSMNEQYFGPGTRLTVT.

The chain links TRBV10-3 to TRBJ2-5, with D perhaps matching TRBD2 (6 bases). The DNA end is a closer match to TRBJ2-7, so the J assignment may be wrong. This CDR3 region has 17 residues. CDR1 is ENHRY, CDR2 SYGVKD, per germline. CDR3 amino acids: CAISEFRGAGRSDEQYF. The CDR3, as DNA: TGTGCCATCAGTGAGTTCCGCGGGGCAGGGCGGTCTGACGAGCAGTACTTC.

This chain uses TRBV5-5 with TRBJ1-2, with D perhaps TRBD1 (6 bases). This CDR3 comprises 17 residues. Germline assignment: CDR1 SGHKS and CDR2 YYEKEE (reference sequence). The V and J ends lost 0 bases and 6 bases respectively, with 21 bases between them. The CDR3 is CASSLERQAYPWDGYTF. The CDR3 region has the DNA TGTGCCAGCAGCTTGGAAAGACAGGCCTACCCCTGGGATGGCTACACCTTC.

This clonotype has more than one count but fewer than ten. The genes are TRBV10-3 and TRBJ2-5; TRBD1 agrees at 11 bases. TRBJ2-7 matches the DNA end more closely, so the J call is doubtful. CDR1 ENHRY and CDR2 SYGVKD come from the germline V gene. CDR3 size: 14 residues. The CDR3 DNA sequence: TGTGCCATCAGAGGACAGGGGGCTTCCTACGAGCAGTACTTC. Encoded protein: CAIRGQGASYEQYF.

The chain employs TRBV12-5 and TRBJ1-2; 10 positions match TRBD1. Germline V gene sequence: CDR1 LGHNT, CDR2 FRNRAP. This CDR3 has 15 residues. J lost 6 bases, V lost 3 bases, and 7 bases had no gene match. Written as DNA, the CDR3 is TGTGCTAGTGGTTTCGGACAGGGGGGGGTCAATGGCTACACCTTC. This translates into CASGFGQGGVNGYTF.

Only a few counts were recorded for this clonotype. The genes are TRBV6-6 and TRBJ1-6; a weak D match, TRBD1 (5 bases). Germline V lookup: CDR1 MNHNY, CDR2 SVGAGI (reference sequence). CDR3 length: 13 residues. The V and J ends lost 2 bases and 8 bases respectively, with 7 bases between them. The CDR3: CASSYGADSPLHF. CDR3 DNA sequence: TGTGCCAGCAGTTACGGGGCTGATTCACCCCTCCACTTT.